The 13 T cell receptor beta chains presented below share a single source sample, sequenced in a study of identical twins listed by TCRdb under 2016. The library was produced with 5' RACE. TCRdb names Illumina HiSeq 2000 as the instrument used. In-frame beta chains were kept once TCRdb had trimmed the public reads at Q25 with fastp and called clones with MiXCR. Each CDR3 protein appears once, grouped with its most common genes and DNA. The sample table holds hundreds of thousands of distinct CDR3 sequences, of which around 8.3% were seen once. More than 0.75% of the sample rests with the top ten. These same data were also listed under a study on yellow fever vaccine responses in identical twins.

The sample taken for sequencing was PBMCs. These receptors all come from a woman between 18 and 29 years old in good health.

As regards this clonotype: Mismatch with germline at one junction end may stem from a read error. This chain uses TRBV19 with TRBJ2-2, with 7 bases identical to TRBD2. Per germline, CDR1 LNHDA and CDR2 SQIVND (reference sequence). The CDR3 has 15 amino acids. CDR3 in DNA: TGTGCCAGTAGTATACGCGGGAGAGGTGACGGGGAACTGTTTTTT. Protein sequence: CASSIRGRGDGELFF.

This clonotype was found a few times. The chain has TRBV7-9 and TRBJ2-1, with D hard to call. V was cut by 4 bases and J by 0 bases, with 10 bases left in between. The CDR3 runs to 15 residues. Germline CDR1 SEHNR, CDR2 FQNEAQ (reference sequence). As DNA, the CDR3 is TGTGCCAGCAGCTCTACCCATCACTCCTACAATGAGCAGTTCTTC. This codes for CASSSTHHSYNEQFF.

Here the CDR3 DNA reads TGCAGCGTTGTTTGGGGGAAGACTGAAGCTTTCTTT. It specifies CSVVWGKTEAFF. The rearrangement uses TRBV29-1 and TRBJ1-1; D may be TRBD1 (5 bases). The CDR3 spans 12 residues. V was pared by 4 bases and J by 5 bases, with 11 bases between. Germline V gives CDR1 SQVTM, CDR2 ANQGSEA.

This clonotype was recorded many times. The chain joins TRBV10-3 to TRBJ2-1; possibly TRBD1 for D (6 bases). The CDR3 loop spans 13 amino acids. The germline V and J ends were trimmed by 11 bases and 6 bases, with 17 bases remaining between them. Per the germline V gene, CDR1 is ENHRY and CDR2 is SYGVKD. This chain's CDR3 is CASRDTGTNEQFF. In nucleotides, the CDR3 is TGTGCCTCCAGGGACACCGGTACCAATGAGCAGTTCTTC.

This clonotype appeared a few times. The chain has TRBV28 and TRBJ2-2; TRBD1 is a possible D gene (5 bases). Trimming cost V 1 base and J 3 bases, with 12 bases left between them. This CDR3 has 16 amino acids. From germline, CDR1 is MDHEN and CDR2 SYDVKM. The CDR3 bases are TGTGCCAGCAGTTTATCGGGCAGGGTCGACACCGGGGAGCTGTTTTTT. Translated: CASSLSGRVDTGELFF.

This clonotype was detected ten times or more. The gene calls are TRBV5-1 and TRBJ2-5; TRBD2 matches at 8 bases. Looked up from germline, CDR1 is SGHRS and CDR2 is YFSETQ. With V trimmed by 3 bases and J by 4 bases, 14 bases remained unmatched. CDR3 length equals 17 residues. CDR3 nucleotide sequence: TGCGCCAGCAGCTACGGACTAGCTATGGGGCTGGGAGAGACCCAGTACTTC. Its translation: CASSYGLAMGLGETQYF.

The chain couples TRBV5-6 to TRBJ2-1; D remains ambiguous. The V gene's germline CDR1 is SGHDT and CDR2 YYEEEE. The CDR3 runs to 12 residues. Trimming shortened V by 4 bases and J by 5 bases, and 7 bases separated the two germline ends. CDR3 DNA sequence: TGTGCCAGCAGCCCCAACCACAATGAGCAGTTCTTC. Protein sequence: CASSPNHNEQFF.

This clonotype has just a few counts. CDR3 residues: CASSLDRGFYNEQFF. The CDR3 coding sequence is TGTGCCAGCAGCCTGGACAGGGGTTTCTACAATGAGCAGTTCTTC. The V gene is TRBV7-9, the J gene TRBJ2-1; 9 bases map to TRBD1. From germline, CDR1 is SEHNR and CDR2 FQNEAQ (reference sequence). The CDR3 has 15 amino acids. The ends lost 5 bases at V and 3 bases at J; junction bases unmatched: 5. The full variable domain, its missing parts supplied by reference TRBV7-9 and TRBJ2-1, is DTGVSQNPRHKITKRGQNVTFRCDPISEHNRLYWYRQTLGQGPEFLTYFQNEAQLEKSRLLSDRFSAERPKGSFSTLEIQRTEQGDSAMYLCASSLDRGFYNEQFFGPGTRLTVL.

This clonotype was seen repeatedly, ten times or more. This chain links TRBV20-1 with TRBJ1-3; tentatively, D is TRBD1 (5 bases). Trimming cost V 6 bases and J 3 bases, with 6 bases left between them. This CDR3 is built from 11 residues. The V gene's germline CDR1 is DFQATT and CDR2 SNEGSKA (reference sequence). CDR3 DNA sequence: TGCAGTGCGAGGGGTGGAAACACCATATATTTT. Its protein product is CSARGGNTIYF.

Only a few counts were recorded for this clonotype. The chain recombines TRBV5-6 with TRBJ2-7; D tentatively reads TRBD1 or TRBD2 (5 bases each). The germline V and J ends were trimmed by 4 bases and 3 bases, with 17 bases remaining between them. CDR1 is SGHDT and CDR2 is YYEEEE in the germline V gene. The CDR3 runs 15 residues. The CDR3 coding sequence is TGTGCCAGCAGCGGGCTCCGGGACCCAGGCTACGAGCAGTACTTC. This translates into CASSGLRDPGYEQYF.

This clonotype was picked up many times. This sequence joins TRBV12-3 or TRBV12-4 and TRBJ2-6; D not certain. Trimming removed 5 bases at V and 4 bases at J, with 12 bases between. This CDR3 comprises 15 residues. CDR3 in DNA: TGTGCCAGCAGTCCTCCCGGAGCAGGGGCCAACGTCCTGACTTTC. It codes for CASSPPGAGANVLTF.

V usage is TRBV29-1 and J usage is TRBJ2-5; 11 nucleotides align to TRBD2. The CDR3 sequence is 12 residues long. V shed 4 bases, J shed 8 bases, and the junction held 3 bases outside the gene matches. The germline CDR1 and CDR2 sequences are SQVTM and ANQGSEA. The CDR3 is CSVVTSGSTQYF. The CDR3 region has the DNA TGCAGCGTTGTCACTAGCGGGAGCACCCAGTACTTC.

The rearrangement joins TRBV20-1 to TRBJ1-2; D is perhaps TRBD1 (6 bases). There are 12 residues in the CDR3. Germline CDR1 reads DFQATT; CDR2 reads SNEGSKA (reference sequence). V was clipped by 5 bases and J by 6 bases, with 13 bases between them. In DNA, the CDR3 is TGCAGTGCTGCCACAGGGCAAGATGGCTACACCTTC. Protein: CSAATGQDGYTF.